Sequencing of this T cell receptor (beta chain) was carried out in a study of blood T cell repertoires in COVID-19. Overall study: Sample material is recorded as cDNA or gDNA derived from T cells, B-cell-depleted T cells, or PBMCs.

The CDR3 is 12 amino acids. V gave up 11 bases and J gave up 2 bases, with 11 bases separating them. Germline V gene sequence: CDR1 KGHSH, CDR2 LQKENI. In the original workflow: Amplification with reference gene primers provided the estimates of nucleated cell counts. Profiling relied on immunoSEQ multiplex PCR, and the TCRdb table lists in-frame clones only, not all of them. Clonal size and the V and J genes are those of that table, whereas D and trimming came from the DNA. This table holds over 200,000 clones, roughly nine tenths found once. The chain joins TRBV18 to TRBJ2-3; D is perhaps TRBD2 (5 bases). Material for sequencing was peripheral blood. The source of this sequence is a man aged 40-49 years who had recovered from COVID-19. CDR3 region: CAAEEVTDTQYF. The CDR3 nucleotides are TGTGCCGCGGAGGAGGTCACAGATACGCAGTATTTT.